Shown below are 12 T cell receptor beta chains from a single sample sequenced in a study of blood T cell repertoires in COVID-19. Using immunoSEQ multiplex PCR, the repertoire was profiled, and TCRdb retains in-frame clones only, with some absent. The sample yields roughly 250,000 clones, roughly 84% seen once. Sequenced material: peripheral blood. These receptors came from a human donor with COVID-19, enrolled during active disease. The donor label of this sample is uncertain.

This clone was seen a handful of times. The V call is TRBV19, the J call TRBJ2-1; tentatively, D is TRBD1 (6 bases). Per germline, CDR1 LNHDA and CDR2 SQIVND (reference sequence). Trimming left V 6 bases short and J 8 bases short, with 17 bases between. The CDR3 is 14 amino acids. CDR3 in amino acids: CASRGPDRSHEQFF. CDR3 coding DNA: TGTGCCAGTAGGGGCCCAGACAGGTCCCATGAGCAGTTCTTC. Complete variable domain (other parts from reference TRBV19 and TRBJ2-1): DGGITQSPKYLFRKEGQNVTLSCEQNLNHDAMYWYRQDPGQGLRLIYYSQIVNDFQKGDIAEGYSVSREKKESFPLTVTSAQKNPTAFYLCASRGPDRSHEQFFGPGTRLTVL.

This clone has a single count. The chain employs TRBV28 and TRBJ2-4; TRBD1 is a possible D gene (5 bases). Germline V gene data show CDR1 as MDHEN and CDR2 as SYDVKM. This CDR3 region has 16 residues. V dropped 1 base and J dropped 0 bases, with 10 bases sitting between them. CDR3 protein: CASSLYQGIAKNIQYF. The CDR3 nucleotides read TGTGCCAGCAGTTTATACCAGGGTATAGCCAAAAACATTCAGTACTTC.

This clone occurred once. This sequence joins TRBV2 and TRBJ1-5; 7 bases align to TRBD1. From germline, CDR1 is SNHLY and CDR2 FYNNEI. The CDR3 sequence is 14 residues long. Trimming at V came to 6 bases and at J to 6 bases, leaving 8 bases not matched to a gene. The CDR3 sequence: CASRETGSTQPQHF. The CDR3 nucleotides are TGTGCCAGCAGGGAGACAGGGTCGACTCAGCCCCAGCATTTT.

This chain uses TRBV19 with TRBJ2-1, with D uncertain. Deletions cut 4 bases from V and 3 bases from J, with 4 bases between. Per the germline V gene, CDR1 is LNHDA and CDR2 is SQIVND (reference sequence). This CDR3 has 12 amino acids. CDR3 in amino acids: CASSTNYNEQFF. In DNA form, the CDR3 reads TGTGCCAGTAGTACTAACTACAATGAGCAGTTCTTC. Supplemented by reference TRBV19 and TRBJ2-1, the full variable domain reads DGGITQSPKYLFRKEGQNVTLSCEQNLNHDAMYWYRQDPGQGLRLIYYSQIVNDFQKGDIAEGYSVSREKKESFPLTVTSAQKNPTAFYLCASSTNYNEQFFGPGTRLTVL.

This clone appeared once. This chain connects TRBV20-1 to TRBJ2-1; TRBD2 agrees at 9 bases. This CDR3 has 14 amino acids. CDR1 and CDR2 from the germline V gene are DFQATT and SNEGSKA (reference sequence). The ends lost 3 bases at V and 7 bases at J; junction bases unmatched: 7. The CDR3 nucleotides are TGCAGTGCTAGTGGTAGCGGGAGAGGTAATGAGCAGTTCTTC. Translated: CSASGSGRGNEQFF.

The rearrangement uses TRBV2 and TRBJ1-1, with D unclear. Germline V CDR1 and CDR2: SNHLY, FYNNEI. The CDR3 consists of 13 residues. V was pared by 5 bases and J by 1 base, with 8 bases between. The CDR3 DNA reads TGTGCCAGCAGTTGGGCTGAGAACACTGAAGCTTTCTTT. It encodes CASSWAENTEAFF.

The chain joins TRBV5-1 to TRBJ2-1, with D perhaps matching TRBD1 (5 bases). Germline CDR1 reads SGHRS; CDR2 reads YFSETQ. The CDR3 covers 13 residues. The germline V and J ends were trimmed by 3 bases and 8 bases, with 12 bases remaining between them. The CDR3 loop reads CASSSTEAYEQFF. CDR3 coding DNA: TGCGCCAGCAGCTCGACAGAGGCCTATGAGCAGTTCTTC. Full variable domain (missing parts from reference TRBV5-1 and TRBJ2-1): KAGVTQTPRYLIKTRGQQVTLSCSPISGHRSVSWYQQTPGQGLQFLFEYFSETQRNKGNFPGRFSGRQFSNSRSEMNVSTLELGDSALYLCASSSTEAYEQFFGPGTRLTVL.

CDR3 amino acids: CAWSQGTGWGQPQHF. In nucleotides, the CDR3 is TGTGCCTGGAGCCAAGGGACAGGGTGGGGTCAGCCCCAGCATTTT. This chain uses TRBV30 with TRBJ1-5, with 9 bases identical to TRBD1. Germline assignment: CDR1 GTSNPN and CDR2 SVGIG (reference sequence). V dropped 3 bases and J dropped 6; count of bases not matched to a gene: 9. The CDR3 length is 15 residues. Based on the CDR3 plus reference TRBV30 and TRBJ1-5, the full variable domain is SQTIHQWPATLVQPVGSPLSLECTVEGTSNPNLYWYRQAAGRGLQLLFYSVGIGQISSEVPQNLSASRPQDRQFILSSKKLLLSDSGFYLCAWSQGTGWGQPQHFGDGTRLSIL.

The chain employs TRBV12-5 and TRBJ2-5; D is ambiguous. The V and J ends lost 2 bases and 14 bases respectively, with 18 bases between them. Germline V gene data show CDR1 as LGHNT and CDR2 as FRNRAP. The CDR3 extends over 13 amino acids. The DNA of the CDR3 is TGTGCTAGTGGTTTGCTAATTCGCCCACCTTATTACTTC. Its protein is CASGLLIRPPYYF.

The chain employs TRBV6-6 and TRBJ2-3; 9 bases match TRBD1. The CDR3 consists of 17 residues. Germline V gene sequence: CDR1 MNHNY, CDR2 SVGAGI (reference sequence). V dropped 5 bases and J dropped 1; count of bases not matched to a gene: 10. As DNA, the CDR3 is TGTGCCAGCAGTCCCGGGACAGGGATTCGAGGCACAGATACGCAGTATTTT. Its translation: CASSPGTGIRGTDTQYF.

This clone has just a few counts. Written as DNA, the CDR3 is TGTGCCAGCAGTCGGGGGGGTGGCGGGAGTAGCAATGAGCAGTTCTTC. It yields the protein CASSRGGGGSSNEQFF. The rearrangement uses TRBV28 and TRBJ2-1; 8 bases agree with TRBD2. Germline V gives CDR1 MDHEN, CDR2 SYDVKM. This CDR3 comprises 16 residues. Losses at the gene ends were 5 bases for V and 6 bases for J; bases not matched to a gene: 12.

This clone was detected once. In DNA, the CDR3 is TGTGCCAGCAGTGCAGACAGCACTGCTAACTATGGCTACACCTTC. Its translation is CASSADSTANYGYTF. This rearrangement joins TRBV25-1 to TRBJ1-2; the D gene is possibly TRBD1 (5 bases). Germline V gene sequence: CDR1 MGHDK, CDR2 SYGVNS. The CDR3 consists of 15 residues. V lost 4 bases to trimming and J lost 0 bases, with 12 bases between them.